These T cell receptor beta chains were read from a single sample in a study of T cell responses to AZD1222 COVID-19 vaccine. Measured with immunoSEQ multiplex PCR; TCRdb has only the in-frame clones, and not every one. The profile covers about 67,000 clones, with about four fifths appearing a single time and 6.5% taken by the ten largest. Sequenced material: peripheral blood, taken 28 days after the second AZD1222 dose. These receptors all come from an adult who received the AZD1222 COVID-19 vaccine. The CDR3 runs from the conserved cysteine through the conserved F or W. The D gene is left open where the match is weak. Only part of the rows carry a size: once, few, many, or a class if the clone is expanded.

J: TRBJ2-5
D: TRBD1
V: TRBV19
size: NA
length: 17
CDR3: CASSIVGGQGLRETQYF
DNA: TGTGCCAGTAGTATAGTCGGGGGACAGGGTCTGCGAGAGACCCAGTACTTC

J: TRBJ1-1
D: NA
V: TRBV5-1
size: NA
length: 13
CDR3: CASSLRGGTEAFF
DNA: TGCGCCAGCAGCTTGCGGGGGGGCACTGAAGCTTTCTTT

J: TRBJ1-3
D: NA
V: TRBV2
size: NA
length: 15
CDR3: CASSAQLTSGNTIYF
DNA: TGTGCCAGCAGTGCCCAGCTAACCTCTGGAAACACCATATATTTT

J: TRBJ1-2
D: NA
V: TRBV7-9
size: NA
length: 13
CDR3: CASSSLLFYGYTF
DNA: TGTGCCAGCAGCTCCCTCCTCTTCTATGGCTACACCTTC

J: TRBJ2-5
D: NA
V: TRBV9
size: once
length: 13
CDR3: CASSVAGLETQYF
DNA: TGTGCCAGCAGCGTAGCAGGGTTGGAGACCCAGTACTTC

J: TRBJ1-4
D: NA
V: TRBV4-2
size: NA
length: 15
CDR3: CASSPLTGADEKLFF
DNA: TGTGCCAGCAGCCCCCTGACGGGAGCCGATGAAAAACTGTTTTTT

J: TRBJ2-1
D: TRBD1
V: TRBV19
size: NA
length: 13
CDR3: CAARDRGLNEQFF
DNA: TGTGCCGCCCGGGACAGGGGACTCAATGAGCAGTTCTTC

J: TRBJ1-2
D: TRBD1
V: TRBV18
size: NA
length: 16
CDR3: CASSPDLGQLNYGYTF
DNA: TGTGCCAGCTCACCAGATCTGGGACAGCTCAACTATGGCTACACCTTC

J: TRBJ2-3
D: NA
V: TRBV6-1
size: NA
length: 15
CDR3: CASSEWVGDTDTQYF
DNA: TGTGCCAGCAGTGAATGGGTGGGAGACACAGATACGCAGTATTTT

J: TRBJ1-1
D: NA
V: TRBV18
size: NA
length: 13
CDR3: CASSLMTDQGAFF
DNA: TGTGCCAGCTCTTTAATGACGGATCAAGGAGCTTTCTTT

J: TRBJ2-5
D: NA
V: TRBV12-3/TRBV12-4
size: NA
length: 13
CDR3: CASSHGSKETQYF
DNA: TGTGCCAGCAGTCATGGGTCCAAGGAGACCCAGTACTTC

J: TRBJ2-3
D: NA
V: TRBV3-1/TRBV3-2
size: few
length: 11
CDR3: CASSPYTNGYF
DNA: TGTGCCAGCAGCCCCTACACCAACGGGTATTTT

J: TRBJ1-2
D: NA
V: TRBV5-1
size: NA
length: 13
CDR3: CASSLDDTHGYTF
DNA: TGCGCCAGCAGCTTGGACGACACTCATGGCTACACCTTC

J: TRBJ2-1
D: TRBD1
V: TRBV27
size: NA
length: 16
CDR3: CASTPSTGEIYNEQFF
DNA: TGTGCCAGCACCCCCTCGACAGGGGAAATATACAATGAGCAGTTCTTC

J: TRBJ2-2
D: NA
V: TRBV6-5
size: NA
length: 15
CDR3: CASSRQSFFTGELFF
DNA: TGTGCCAGCTCGAGACAGAGTTTTTTCACCGGGGAGCTGTTTTTT

J: TRBJ1-4
D: TRBD1
V: TRBV29-1
size: NA
length: 13
CDR3: CSVESQGGEKLFF
DNA: TGCAGCGTTGAGTCCCAGGGGGGAGAAAAACTGTTTTTT

J: TRBJ1-5
D: TRBD1
V: TRBV9
size: few
length: 16
CDR3: CASSVDRDRVGQPQHF
DNA: TGTGCCAGCAGCGTGGACCGGGACAGGGTTGGTCAGCCCCAGCATTTT

J: TRBJ1-4
D: NA
V: TRBV20-1
size: NA
length: 11
CDR3: CSARGGEKLFF
DNA: TGCAGTGCTAGAGGAGGTGAAAAACTGTTTTTT

J: TRBJ2-1
D: NA
V: TRBV4-3
size: few
length: 14
CDR3: CASSQASSTNEQFF
DNA: TGCGCCAGCAGCCAAGCCTCCTCTACCAATGAGCAGTTCTTC

J: TRBJ1-1
D: NA
V: TRBV14
size: once
length: 14
CDR3: CASSQGEWDTEAFF
DNA: TGTGCCAGCAGCCAAGGGGAGTGGGACACTGAAGCTTTCTTT

J: TRBJ2-7
D: NA
V: TRBV5-1
size: NA
length: 13
CDR3: CASSLQTEGEQYF
DNA: TGCGCCAGCAGCCTCCAGACCGAGGGCGAGCAGTACTTC

J: TRBJ2-7
D: NA
V: TRBV7-8
size: NA
length: 11
CDR3: CASSFRGEQYF
DNA: TGTGCCAGCAGCTTCAGGGGCGAGCAGTACTTC

J: TRBJ2-2
D: NA
V: TRBV6-1
size: NA
length: 16
CDR3: CASSEAHGTLGGELFF
DNA: TGTGCCAGCAGTGAAGCGCATGGGACCCTAGGCGGGGAGCTGTTTTTT

J: TRBJ2-2
D: TRBD1
V: TRBV7-9
size: NA
length: 15
CDR3: CASSLSGQRTGELFF
DNA: TGTGCCAGCAGCTTATCGGGACAGCGCACCGGGGAGCTGTTTTTT

J: TRBJ1-1
D: TRBD1
V: TRBV7-6
size: NA
length: 15
CDR3: CASSFNNRGNTEAFF
DNA: TGTGCCAGCAGCTTTAATAACAGGGGTAACACTGAAGCTTTCTTT

J: TRBJ2-3
D: NA
V: TRBV2
size: NA
length: 15
CDR3: CASLLQFRGTDTQYF
DNA: TGTGCCAGCTTGCTCCAATTCAGGGGCACAGATACGCAGTATTTT

J: TRBJ2-7
D: TRBD1
V: TRBV4-3
size: NA
length: 13
CDR3: CASSQRQGIEQYF
DNA: TGCGCCAGCAGCCAGAGACAGGGAATCGAGCAGTACTTC

J: TRBJ1-5
D: NA
V: TRBV6-5
size: NA
length: 15
CDR3: CASSSDSGGNQPQHF
DNA: TGTGCCAGCAGTTCGGACAGCGGTGGCAATCAGCCCCAGCATTTT

J: TRBJ1-2
D: NA
V: TRBV30
size: NA
length: 12
CDR3: CAWSAGTGGYTF
DNA: TGTGCCTGGAGTGCAGGGACGGGCGGCTACACCTTC

J: TRBJ1-1
D: NA
V: TRBV19
size: NA
length: 14
CDR3: CASSIAGLNTEAFF
DNA: TGTGCCAGTAGTATAGCAGGGTTGAACACTGAAGCTTTCTTT

J: TRBJ2-3
D: NA
V: TRBV18
size: NA
length: 13
CDR3: CASSPSRADTQYF
DNA: TGTGCCAGCTCACCTTCAAGGGCAGATACGCAGTATTTT

J: TRBJ1-5
D: TRBD1
V: TRBV7-9
size: once
length: 15
CDR3: CASSSQDRRHQPQHF
DNA: TGTGCCAGCAGCTCTCAGGACAGGCGTCATCAGCCCCAGCATTTT